What follows is one TCR beta chain and its context. These data originate in a study of regulatory T cells in long-lasting Graves disease. Both iRepertoire HTBI primers and Arm-PCR of CDR3 regions were used to build the TCR beta libraries. One entry per CDR3 protein, called by TCRdb with MiXCR from the multiplex PCR reads. In the table there are more than 650,000 distinct CDR3 sequences, roughly 30% of which are singletons. As to time point: persistent/refractory GD, antithyroid drugs over 5 years with positive TRAb. Making the TCR library involved RNA that had been extracted from PBMCs. Germline CDR1 and CDR2: SEHNR and FQNEAQ (reference sequence). The CDR3 sequence is 14 residues long. The germline V and J ends were trimmed by 1 base and 5 bases, with 11 bases remaining between them.

The origin of this receptor is a female donor with Graves disease. The sequences come from peripheral blood mononuclear cells (PBMCs), collected when the disease was refractory, from a patient treated with antithyroid drugs. J is TRBJ2-5 and V is TRBV7-9; weak D call: TRBD2 (5 bases). CDR3 in DNA: TGTGCCAGCAGCTTAGTTCGGGGATACGAGACCCAGTACTTC. Translated, it gives CASSLVRGYETQYF.